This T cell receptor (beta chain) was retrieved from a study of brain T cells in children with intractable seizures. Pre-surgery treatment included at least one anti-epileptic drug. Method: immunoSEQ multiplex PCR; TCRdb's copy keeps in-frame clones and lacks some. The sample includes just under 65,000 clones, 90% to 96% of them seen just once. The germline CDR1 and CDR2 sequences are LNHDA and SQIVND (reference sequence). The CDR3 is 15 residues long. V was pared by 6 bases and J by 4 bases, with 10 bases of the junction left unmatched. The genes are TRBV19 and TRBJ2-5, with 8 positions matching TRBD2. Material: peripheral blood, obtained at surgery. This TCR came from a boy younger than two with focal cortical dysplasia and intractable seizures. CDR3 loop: CASSGLAGRGETQYF. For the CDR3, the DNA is TGTGCCAGTAGCGGACTAGCAGGGAGAGGAGAGACCCAGTACTTC.